This T cell receptor (beta chain) came from a study of blood T cell repertoires in COVID-19. In the study overall: T cells, B-cell-depleted T cells, or PBMCs supplied cDNA or gDNA.

In germline, CDR1 is SNHLY, CDR2 FYNNEI. The CDR3 has 14 amino acids. V lost 6 bases to trimming and J lost 6 bases; unmatched junction nucleotides: 4. Original processing notes: Scientists estimated how many nucleated cells there were by amplifying reference gene primers. Generated by immunoSEQ multiplex PCR, the TCRdb table keeps only in-frame clones and is missing some. V and J calls and clone size come straight from that table; D and trimming were deduced from the DNA. The sample yields about 190,000 clones, roughly nine tenths seen once. Sequencing was done on a sample of peripheral blood. The sequence was obtained from a man younger than 45 with acute or convalescent COVID-19. V is TRBV2 and J is TRBJ2-3; 12 positions agree with TRBD2. CDR3 coding DNA: TGTGCCAGCAGGACTAGCGGGAGAGGTGATACGCAGTATTTT. This translates into CASRTSGRGDTQYF.